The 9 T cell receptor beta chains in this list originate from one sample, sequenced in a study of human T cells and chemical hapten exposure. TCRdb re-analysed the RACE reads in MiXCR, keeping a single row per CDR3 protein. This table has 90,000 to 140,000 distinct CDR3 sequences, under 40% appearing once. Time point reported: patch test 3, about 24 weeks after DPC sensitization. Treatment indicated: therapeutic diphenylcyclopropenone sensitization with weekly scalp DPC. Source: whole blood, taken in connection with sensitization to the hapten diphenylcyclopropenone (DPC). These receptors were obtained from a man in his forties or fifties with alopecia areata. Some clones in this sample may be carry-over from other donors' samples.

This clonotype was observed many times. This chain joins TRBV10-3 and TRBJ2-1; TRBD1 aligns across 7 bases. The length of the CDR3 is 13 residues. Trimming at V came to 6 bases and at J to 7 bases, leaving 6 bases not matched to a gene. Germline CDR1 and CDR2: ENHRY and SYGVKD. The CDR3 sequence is CAISLQGENEQFF. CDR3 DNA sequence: TGTGCCATCAGCCTTCAGGGGGAAAATGAGCAGTTCTTC.

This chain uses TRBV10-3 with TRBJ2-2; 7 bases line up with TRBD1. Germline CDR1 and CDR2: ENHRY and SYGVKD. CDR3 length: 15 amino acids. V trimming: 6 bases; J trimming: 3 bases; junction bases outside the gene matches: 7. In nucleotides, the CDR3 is TGTGCCATCAGACCCAGGGGGATTGACACCGGGGAGCTGTTTTTT. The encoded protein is CAIRPRGIDTGELFF.

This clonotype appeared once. CDR3 protein: CASSRGGSTGEQYF. The CDR3 bases are TGTGCCAGCAGCAGAGGGGGCTCCACGGGAGAGCAGTACTTC. The genes are TRBV7-6 and TRBJ2-7; 7 positions match TRBD1. The CDR3 covers 14 residues. Germline V gene data show CDR1 as SGHVS and CDR2 as FNYEAQ. J was trimmed by 7 bases and V by 5 bases; bases with no gene match: 11.

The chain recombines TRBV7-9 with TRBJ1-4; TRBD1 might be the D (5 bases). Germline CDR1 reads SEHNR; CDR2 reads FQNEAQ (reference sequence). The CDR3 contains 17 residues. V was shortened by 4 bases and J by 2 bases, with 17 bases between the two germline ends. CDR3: CASSSFWQGRTNEKLFF. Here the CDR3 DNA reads TGTGCCAGCAGCTCCTTTTGGCAGGGTAGGACTAATGAAAAACTGTTTTTT.

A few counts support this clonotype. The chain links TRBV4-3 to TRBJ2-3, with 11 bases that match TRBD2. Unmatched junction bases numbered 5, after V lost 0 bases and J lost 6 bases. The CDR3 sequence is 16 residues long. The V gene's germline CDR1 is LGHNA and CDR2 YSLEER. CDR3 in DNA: TGCGCCAGCAGCCAAGATCAAGCTAGCGGGGGGGATACGCAGTATTTT. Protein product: CASSQDQASGGDTQYF.

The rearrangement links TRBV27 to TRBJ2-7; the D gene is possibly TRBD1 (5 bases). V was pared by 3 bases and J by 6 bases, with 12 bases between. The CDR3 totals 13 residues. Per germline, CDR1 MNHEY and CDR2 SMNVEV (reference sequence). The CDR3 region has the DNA TGTGCCAGCAGTTTGTTCAGGGAAACCGAGCAGTACTTC. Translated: CASSLFRETEQYF.

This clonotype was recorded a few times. The CDR3 sequence: CASSFDRGITNTGELFF. CDR3 sequence (DNA): TGCGCCAGCAGCTTTGACAGGGGAATTACGAACACCGGGGAGCTGTTTTTT. This chain connects TRBV5-1 to TRBJ2-2; TRBD1 aligns across 8 bases. The CDR3 length is 17 residues. Looked up from germline, CDR1 is SGHRS and CDR2 is YFSETQ. The V and J ends lost 2 bases and 0 bases, in that order; junction bases with no gene match: 6.

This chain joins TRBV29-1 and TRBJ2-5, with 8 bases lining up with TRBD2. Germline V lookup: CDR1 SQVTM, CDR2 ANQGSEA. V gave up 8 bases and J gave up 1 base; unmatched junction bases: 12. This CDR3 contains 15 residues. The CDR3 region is CSTTTTSGVQETQYF. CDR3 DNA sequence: TGCAGCACAACCACAACTAGCGGAGTCCAAGAGACCCAGTACTTC.

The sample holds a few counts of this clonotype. CDR3 nucleotide sequence: TGTGCCACCAGTAAGGAAGCGGAGATCACAGATACGCAGTATTTT. This sequence encodes CATSKEAEITDTQYF. The rearrangement joins TRBV24-1 to TRBJ2-3, with D perhaps TRBD2 (5 bases). Trimming took 6 bases from V and 2 from J, leaving 14 bases between them. The CDR3 sequence is 15 residues long. CDR1 and CDR2 (germline): KGHDR, SFDVKD.